The 4 T cell receptor beta chains below all came from one sample that was sequenced in a study of immune heterogeneity within non-small cell lung tumors. Multiplex PCR relied on 32 V and 13 J primers to amplify TCR beta CDR3. TCRdb reanalysed the multiplex PCR reads using MiXCR and keeps one entry per CDR3 protein. The sample includes about 3,000 distinct CDR3 sequences, roughly 56% of them seen just once. Bulk tumor genomic DNA was the template, and each sample received approximately 0.65 ug. Spaced far apart, several biopsies were taken from each primary tumor during surgery. Those enrolled were patients newly diagnosed with untreated non-small cell lung cancer and undergoing curative surgery. The material sequenced was lung tumor tissue. The origin of the receptors is a man aged 60 to 69 with non-small cell lung cancer.

This clonotype was counted a few times. The chain carries TRBV5-1 and TRBJ2-7; D possibly corresponds to TRBD1 (5 bases). The CDR3 extends over 13 amino acids. Germline CDR1 is SGHRS and CDR2 is YFSETQ. Trimming removed 0 bases from V and 7 bases from J, with 11 bases in between. CDR3: CASSLVGPQEQYF. Here the CDR3 DNA reads TGCGCCAGCAGCTTGGTGGGGCCGCAGGAGCAGTACTTC.

The V call is TRBV5-1, the J call TRBJ2-1, with D perhaps TRBD1 or TRBD2 (5 bases each). Between the trimmed V and J ends, which lost 6 bases and 6 bases, there was a span of 16 bases. The CDR3 contains 14 residues. Germline CDR1 SGHRS, CDR2 YFSETQ. Here the CDR3 reads CASTRQEGFNEQFF. The CDR3 DNA reads as TGCGCCAGCACCAGACAAGAGGGGTTCAATGAGCAGTTCTTC.

As DNA, the CDR3 is TGTGCCAGCAGTGAAGTGGGGACAGGGATGGTAACTAATGAAAAACTGTTTTTT. Translation gives CASSEVGTGMVTNEKLFF. The V and J genes are TRBV6-1 and TRBJ1-4, with 9 positions matching TRBD1. Trimming cost V 1 base and J 1 base; bases outside gene matches: 7. CDR1 and CDR2 from the germline V gene are MNHNS and SASEGT. The CDR3 has 18 amino acids.

This clonotype showed up just a few times. The J gene is TRBJ1-2, the V gene TRBV11-2; a possible D gene is TRBD1 (5 bases). CDR3 length equals 16 residues. The germline V and J ends were trimmed by 5 bases and 6 bases, with 22 bases remaining between them. The germline V gene encodes CDR1 SGHAT and CDR2 FQNNGV. The CDR3 nucleotides read TGTGCCAGCAGCATAATGGCCGGGGGGTCACGGGATGGCTACACCTTC. Amino acids: CASSIMAGGSRDGYTF.